Shown below are 22 T cell receptor beta chains from a single sample sequenced in a study of shared clonotypes between healthy human individuals (dated by TCRdb to about 2020). Receptor libraries were prepared by the immunoSEQ multiplex PCR assay. As stored in TCRdb, this immuneACCESS dataset retains in-frame rearrangements with V and J assigned. A fraction of the clones does not appear; measured against another copy, unresolved V genes explain less than half of the discrepancy, and the remainder lacks a known reason. This sample lists a few million clones; around 92% were detected once. Approximately 0.39% of the sample is taken by the ten largest. The sample consisted of naive CD4+ T cells from PBMCs. Explained via the paper, the cell subset or site label denotes: CD45RA+ positively selected. The receptors originated from a young man in good health. Some clones in this sample may be carry-over from other donors' samples.

The gene calls are TRBV28 and TRBJ1-2, with D uncertain. The CDR3 sequence is 12 residues long. V dropped 7 bases and J dropped 7 bases, with 13 bases sitting between them. Per germline, CDR1 MDHEN and CDR2 SYDVKM. The CDR3 region has the DNA TGTGCCAGCAACCGGGGAGGATCTGGCTACACCTTC. Residues: CASNRGGSGYTF.

The J gene is TRBJ1-5, the V gene TRBV5-1, with D hard to call. Trimming removed 5 bases from V and 3 bases from J, with 12 bases in between. This CDR3 has 14 amino acids. Germline loops: CDR1 SGHRS, CDR2 YFSETQ. The CDR3 region is CASSKGTDNQPQHF. DNA for the CDR3: TGCGCCAGCAGTAAGGGAACCGACAATCAGCCCCAGCATTTT.

This clone was seen once. This chain uses TRBV7-3 with TRBJ2-3, with D unresolved. V was trimmed by 4 bases and J by 2 bases, leaving 7 bases between them. The CDR3 is 13 amino acids. CDR1 is SGHTA and CDR2 is FQGTGA in the germline V gene. The CDR3 here is CASSSEPTDTQYF. The CDR3 DNA follows: TGTGCCAGCAGCTCGGAGCCCACAGATACGCAGTATTTT.

This clone was observed a single time. This rearrangement joins TRBV5-5 to TRBJ2-7; possibly TRBD1 for D (6 bases). Per the germline V gene, CDR1 is SGHKS and CDR2 is YYEKEE (reference sequence). The CDR3 runs to 15 residues. Trimming left V 0 bases short and J 2 bases short, with 12 bases between. CDR3 sequence reads: CASSLAPRGPYEQYF. The CDR3 DNA sequence: TGTGCCAGCAGCTTGGCCCCCAGGGGTCCCTACGAGCAGTACTTC.

The gene calls are TRBV5-1 and TRBJ2-4, with 7 bases identical to TRBD1. With V trimmed by 5 bases and J by 4 bases, 9 bases remained unmatched. Per germline, CDR1 SGHRS and CDR2 YFSETQ. The CDR3 is made up of 15 amino acids. CDR3 DNA sequence: TGCGCCAGCAGTGACGCCCCGGGACAGAAAAACATTCAGTACTTC. Translation gives CASSDAPGQKNIQYF. The variable domain in full, completed from reference TRBV5-1 and TRBJ2-4, reads KAGVTQTPRYLIKTRGQQVTLSCSPISGHRSVSWYQQTPGQGLQFLFEYFSETQRNKGNFPGRFSGRQFSNSRSEMNVSTLELGDSALYLCASSDAPGQKNIQYFGAGTRLSVL.

This clone has only one observation. The rearrangement uses TRBV9 and TRBJ2-1; D gene ambiguous. Trimming left V 0 bases short and J 3 bases short, with 13 bases between. This CDR3 is built from 16 residues. Per germline, CDR1 SGDLS and CDR2 YYNGEE. The CDR3 loop is CASSVVEANNYNEQFF. As DNA, the CDR3 is TGTGCCAGCAGCGTAGTTGAAGCCAACAACTACAATGAGCAGTTCTTC.

The chain uses TRBV7-9 and TRBJ2-7; a possible D gene is TRBD2 (6 bases). The CDR3 length is 16 residues. V lost 5 bases to trimming and J lost 7 bases, with 24 bases between them. Germline assignment: CDR1 SEHNR and CDR2 FQNEAQ (reference sequence). The CDR3 sequence is CASSPLVGTRPLEQYF. CDR3 bases: TGTGCCAGCAGCCCCCTAGTCGGGACTCGGCCCCTTGAGCAGTACTTC.

The chain links TRBV6-1 to TRBJ2-2; D tentatively fits TRBD1 or TRBD2 (5 bases each). The length of the CDR3 is 15 residues. The V gene lost 6 bases and the J gene lost 4 bases, with 15 bases spanning the gap. The germline V gene has CDR1 MNHNS and CDR2 SASEGT. CDR3 loop: CASSELGPTTGELFF. In DNA, the CDR3 is TGTGCCAGCAGCGAACTGGGACCTACCACCGGGGAGCTGTTTTTT.

The V and J genes are TRBV18 and TRBJ1-5; tentative D call: TRBD1 (5 bases). This CDR3 is 14 amino acids long. CDR1 is KGHSH and CDR2 is LQKENI in the germline V gene. Trimming pared 5 bases from V and 8 bases from J, leaving 16 bases between. CDR3 region: CASSNGHQGEPQHF. The DNA of the CDR3 is TGTGCCAGCTCAAACGGACACCAAGGGGAGCCCCAGCATTTT.

This clone was detected a few times. The V gene is TRBV19, the J gene TRBJ2-4; TRBD1 matches at 8 bases. The germline gives CDR1 LNHDA, CDR2 SQIVND (reference sequence). The CDR3 runs 14 residues. The V gene end was trimmed by 4 bases and the J gene end by 6 bases; junction bases not matched to a gene: 5. In DNA form, the CDR3 reads TGTGCCAGTAGTACGCAGGGGGCACCAAACATTCAGTACTTC. It translates to CASSTQGAPNIQYF.

This clone was picked up a small number of times. V and J are TRBV6-6 and TRBJ2-2, with D tentatively TRBD1 or TRBD2 (5 bases each). Germline V gene data show CDR1 as MNHNY and CDR2 as SVGAGI (reference sequence). The CDR3 is 16 residues long. V dropped 6 bases and J dropped 6 bases, with 20 bases sitting between them. The CDR3 is CASRRDDSLGAGELFF. DNA for the CDR3: TGTGCCAGCAGGAGGGACGACTCACTTGGGGCCGGGGAGCTGTTTTTT.

The chain links TRBV30 to TRBJ2-1; D may be TRBD1 (5 bases). The V and J ends lost 5 bases and 4 bases respectively, with 12 bases between them. Per germline, CDR1 GTSNPN and CDR2 SVGIG (reference sequence). The CDR3 runs 13 residues. The CDR3 region is CAWGRELYNEQFF. The CDR3 bases are TGTGCCTGGGGCAGGGAACTTTACAATGAGCAGTTCTTC.

CDR3 loop: CASSPSGGTLSYEQYF. DNA of the CDR3: TGTGCCAGCAGTCCCTCTGGGGGGACCCTCTCCTACGAGCAGTACTTC. This chain links TRBV28 with TRBJ2-7; TRBD2 is a possible D gene (6 bases). V lost 5 bases to trimming and J lost 0 bases, with 17 bases between them. This CDR3 spans 16 amino acids. Germline-derived CDR1 and CDR2 are MDHEN and SYDVKM.

The chain combines TRBV15 with TRBJ2-7, with D perhaps TRBD1 (6 bases). Per germline, CDR1 LNHNV and CDR2 YYDKDF (reference sequence). V was pared by 4 bases and J by 2 bases, with 12 bases between. The length of the CDR3 is 14 residues. CDR3 sequence reads: CATSIRQAAYEQYF. CDR3 nucleotide sequence: TGTGCCACCAGCATTAGACAGGCTGCCTACGAGCAGTACTTC. Full variable domain (rest looked up from reference TRBV15 and TRBJ2-7): DAMVIQNPRYQVTQFGKPVTLSCSQTLNHNVMYWYQQKSSQAPKLLFHYYDKDFNNEADTPDNFQSRRPNTSFCFLDIRSPGLGDTAMYLCATSIRQAAYEQYFGPGTRLTVT.

This clone was detected once. This chain links TRBV21-1 with TRBJ2-3; the DNA was not compared with TRBD2, the D call given in the table. TRBV21-1 is assigned pseudogene status. The CDR3 spans 15 residues. The CDR3 sequence: CASRRRRTSPDTQYF. The CDR3 coding sequence is TGTGCCAGCAGGCGGCGCCGGACTAGTCCCGATACGCAGTATTTT.

The gene calls are TRBV19 and TRBJ2-3, with 7 bases identical to TRBD2. The germline V gene encodes CDR1 LNHDA and CDR2 SQIVND (reference sequence). V was clipped by 5 bases and J by 0 bases; unmatched bases: 5. The CDR3 consists of 15 residues. For the CDR3, the DNA is TGTGCCAGTAGTCGAGGGAGGGCTAGCACAGATACGCAGTATTTT. It translates to CASSRGRASTDTQYF.

This rearrangement joins TRBV5-1 to TRBJ1-6, with 8 nucleotides matching TRBD1. This CDR3 has 16 residues. V trimming: 6 bases; J trimming: 5 bases; junction bases outside the gene matches: 10. The germline gives CDR1 SGHRS, CDR2 YFSETQ. CDR3 protein: CASTSLGQGNNSPLHF. The CDR3 coding sequence is TGCGCCAGCACCTCTCTTGGACAGGGAAATAATTCACCCCTCCACTTT. Looking up the rest from reference TRBV5-1 and TRBJ1-6 gives the full variable domain: KAGVTQTPRYLIKTRGQQVTLSCSPISGHRSVSWYQQTPGQGLQFLFEYFSETQRNKGNFPGRFSGRQFSNSRSEMNVSTLELGDSALYLCASTSLGQGNNSPLHFGNGTRLTVT.

This rearrangement joins TRBV28 to TRBJ2-1; TRBD1 matches at 11 bases. Germline V gene sequence: CDR1 MDHEN, CDR2 SYDVKM. The V segment lost 4 bases and the J segment 7 bases; nucleotides outside the gene matches: 9. The CDR3 extends over 16 amino acids. In nucleotides, the CDR3 is TGTGCCAGCAGTTCCCCCGGGGGGACAGGGGGGAATGAGCAGTTCTTC. As protein: CASSSPGGTGGNEQFF. The full variable domain, with the rest looked up from reference TRBV28 and TRBJ2-1, is DVKVTQSSRYLVKRTGEKVFLECVQDMDHENMFWYRQDPGLGLRLIYFSYDVKMKEKGDIPEGYSVSREKKERFSLILESASTNQTSMYLCASSSPGGTGGNEQFFGPGTRLTVL.

With regard to this clone: Other nucleotide sequences in the sample specify the same CDR3. In DNA form, the CDR3 reads TGTGCCTGGAACAAGGGGAGTAGCTACGAGCAGTACTTC. This gives the protein CAWNKGSSYEQYF. The rearrangement links TRBV30 to TRBJ2-7; D could derive from TRBD1 or TRBD2 (5 bases each). Germline V gene lookup returns CDR1 GTSNPN and CDR2 SVGIG (reference sequence). Trimming took off 4 bases at V and 3 bases at J, with 13 bases between the two ends. The CDR3 loop spans 13 amino acids.

Comments on this clone: Different DNA sequences within this sample yield the same CDR3. V and J are TRBV18 and TRBJ1-5, with D perhaps matching TRBD1 (5 bases). The CDR3 spans 14 residues. The V and J ends lost 2 bases and 7 bases respectively, with 12 bases between them. CDR1 and CDR2 from the germline V gene are KGHSH and LQKENI. The CDR3 protein is CASSPGPGGQPQHF. The CDR3 DNA reads as TGTGCCAGCTCACCAGGACCTGGGGGACAGCCCCAGCATTTT.

This rearrangement joins TRBV18 to TRBJ2-7; 8 positions match TRBD2. The junction had 6 bases not matched to a gene; V was cut back by 6 bases and J by 5 bases. The germline CDR1 and CDR2 sequences are KGHSH and LQKENI. The CDR3 consists of 13 residues. The CDR3 spells CASSTGRGDEQYF. The DNA for the CDR3 is TGTGCCAGCTCGACCGGGAGGGGCGACGAGCAGTACTTC.

This chain's CDR3 is CASSVDLWGQLYGYTF. The CDR3 nucleotides are TGTGCCAGCAGCGTAGATCTGTGGGGGCAGCTCTATGGCTACACCTTC. This chain links TRBV9 with TRBJ1-2, with D maybe TRBD1 (6 bases). Between the trimmed V and J ends, which lost 0 bases and 4 bases, there was a span of 16 bases. The CDR3 covers 16 residues. CDR1 is SGDLS and CDR2 is YYNGEE in the germline V gene.